These 27 T cell receptor beta chains came from one sample sequenced in a study of CD8 T cells in ankylosing spondylitis. MiXCR, run by TCRdb on the 5' RACE reads, gives a single entry per CDR3 protein. The sample has around 770,000 distinct CDR3 sequences, around a fifth seen once. Notes on the study in general: Made up of under ten highly homologous variants, a TCR beta motif appeared characteristic of ankylosing spondylitis blood.

No antigen has been identified for these receptors. The sample taken for sequencing was blood, either unsorted or a sorted T cell fraction (not recorded which). These receptors all come from a male donor with ankylosing spondylitis.

The CDR3 loop reads CASSQVAGSNQPQHF. CDR3 bases: TGCGCCAGCAGCCAAGTTGCGGGGAGCAATCAGCCCCAGCATTTT. The chain is built from TRBV4-1 and TRBJ1-5; D not certain. V gave up 1 base and J gave up 1 base, with 8 bases separating them. The CDR3 loop spans 15 amino acids. Germline CDR1 reads MGHRA; CDR2 reads YSYEKL.

This rearrangement joins TRBV5-8 to TRBJ2-1; 9 bases fit TRBD2. The CDR3 has 14 amino acids. The junction had 6 bases not matched to a gene; V was cut back by 3 bases and J by 8 bases. Germline-derived CDR1 and CDR2 are SGHTS and YDEGEE. CDR3: CASSSTSGYHEQFF. Here the CDR3 DNA reads TGTGCCAGCAGCTCAACTAGCGGGTACCATGAGCAGTTCTTC.

The V gene is TRBV27, the J gene TRBJ2-3; possible D gene TRBD1, 6 bases. The CDR3 length is 12 residues. Germline V gene sequence: CDR1 MNHEY, CDR2 SMNVEV (reference sequence). Trimming took off 5 bases at V and 9 bases at J, with 12 bases between the two ends. The CDR3 DNA is TGTGCCAGCAGTAAAAGTAGGGGGACGCAGTATTTT. It is translated as CASSKSRGTQYF.

This clonotype was found a few times. This chain links TRBV7-6 with TRBJ1-3; no definite D call. Germline CDR1 is SGHVS and CDR2 is FNYEAQ. CDR3 size: 16 residues. V lost 1 base and J 0 bases, leaving 10 bases between the germline ends. Here the CDR3 reads CASSLVTGSSGNTIYF. As DNA, the CDR3 is TGTGCCAGCAGCTTAGTCACGGGGAGCTCTGGAAACACCATATATTTT.

This clonotype was observed a handful of times. The chain is built from TRBV11-2 and TRBJ2-2, with D tentatively TRBD1 or TRBD2 (5 bases each). V shed 5 bases and J shed 5 bases, with 15 bases lying between them. This CDR3 contains 15 residues. The V gene's germline CDR1 is SGHAT and CDR2 FQNNGV. Here the CDR3 reads CASSPGWERTGELFF. The CDR3 bases are TGTGCCAGCAGCCCAGGGTGGGAGCGGACCGGGGAGCTGTTTTTT.

On this clonotype: A read error is possible here, since a much larger clone lies one base away. This rearrangement joins TRBV5-1 to TRBJ1-5; D perhaps matches TRBD1 (6 bases). This CDR3 has 14 residues. Trimming took 7 bases from V and 6 from J, leaving 17 bases between them. CDR1 is SGHRS, CDR2 YFSETQ, per germline. The CDR3 loop is CASRQVARGQPQHF. The CDR3 DNA sequence: TGCGCCAGCCGACAGGTAGCAAGGGGTCAGCCCCAGCATTTT.

This clonotype was picked up a small number of times. The chain employs TRBV11-2 and TRBJ2-7; D call uncertain. The germline V gene encodes CDR1 SGHAT and CDR2 FQNNGV. Trimming shortened V by 1 base and J by 3 bases, and 7 bases separated the two germline ends. The CDR3 extends over 13 amino acids. CDR3 residues: CASSLGALYEQYF. The CDR3 bases are TGTGCCAGCAGCTTAGGGGCCCTCTACGAGCAGTACTTC.

The rearrangement joins TRBV11-1 to TRBJ2-1, with D unclear. V lost 0 bases and J lost 9, with 18 bases in between. Germline CDR1 SGHAT, CDR2 FQDESV (reference sequence). CDR3 length: 16 residues. The CDR3 loop reads CASSLALGASVGEQFF. CDR3 sequence (DNA): TGTGCCAGCAGCTTAGCCTTGGGCGCCTCCGTGGGTGAGCAGTTCTTC.

This chain uses TRBV12-3 or TRBV12-4 with TRBJ1-5; D gene unclear. Deletions cut 5 bases from V and 1 base from J, with 12 bases between. CDR3 length equals 15 residues. CDR3 region: CASSEQHLSNQPQHF. The CDR3 DNA reads TGTGCCAGCAGTGAACAACACCTAAGCAATCAGCCCCAGCATTTT.

The gene calls are TRBV7-9 and TRBJ1-3; D possibly corresponds to TRBD1 (5 bases). Per the germline V gene, CDR1 is SEHNR and CDR2 is FQNEAQ (reference sequence). V was clipped by 5 bases and J by 0 bases, with 14 bases between them. The CDR3 contains 16 residues. The CDR3 DNA sequence: TGTGCCAGCAGCAAACAAGGGGCAGGCTCTGGAAACACCATATATTTT. Translating gives CASSKQGAGSGNTIYF.

This clonotype was observed a few times. V usage is TRBV5-5 and J usage is TRBJ1-3; D is ambiguous. The CDR3 loop spans 16 amino acids. V was cut by 7 bases and J by 3 bases, with 20 bases left in between. CDR1 and CDR2 (germline): SGHKS, YYEKEE (reference sequence). The CDR3 DNA reads TGTGCCAGCTGCGATCCCGGTGGGCAAGATGGAAACACCATATATTTT. Amino acids: CASCDPGGQDGNTIYF.

This clonotype was counted only a few times. V gene TRBV7-2 combines with J gene TRBJ1-2, with a tentative D call TRBD1 (6 bases). Trimming removed 4 bases at V and 3 bases at J, with 15 bases between. Germline values: CDR1 SGHTA, CDR2 FQGNSA. CDR3 length: 15 residues. The CDR3: CASSYAGVFDYGYTF. CDR3 DNA sequence: TGTGCCAGCAGCTATGCAGGGGTGTTCGACTATGGCTACACCTTC.

In its sample, this clonotype was seen a few times. The chain employs TRBV4-2 and TRBJ2-7; weak D call: TRBD2 (6 bases). This CDR3 comprises 16 residues. V gave up 2 bases and J gave up 4 bases, with 18 bases separating them. CDR1 and CDR2 from the germline V gene are LGHNA and YNFKEQ. DNA of the CDR3: TGTGCCAGCAGCCAATTATGGGCGGGGAGTAGTTACGAGCAGTACTTC. This gives the protein CASSQLWAGSSYEQYF.

The rearrangement uses TRBV12-3 or TRBV12-4 and TRBJ2-7; D is possibly TRBD1 or TRBD2 (5 bases each). V gave up 6 bases and J gave up 7 bases, with 16 bases separating them. This CDR3 comprises 13 residues. The DNA of the CDR3 is TGTGCCAGCAGCATCACGCAGGGCGGGGAGCAGTACTTC. The encoded protein is CASSITQGGEQYF.

This clonotype was observed a handful of times. The rearrangement uses TRBV21-1 and TRBJ2-7; the table's D gene call, TRBD2, was not cross checked with the DNA. TRBV21-1 is given as a pseudogene. The CDR3 length is 14 residues. The CDR3 is CASPAKAGGSEQYF. CDR3 bases: TGTGCCAGCCCGGCTAAAGCGGGAGGGTCCGAGCAGTACTTC.

CDR3 sequence: CASSRQPNYGYTF. CDR3 nucleotides: TGTGCCAGCAGTAGACAACCGAACTATGGCTACACCTTC. The chain recombines TRBV6-1 with TRBJ1-2; the D is unclear. The germline CDR1 and CDR2 sequences are MNHNS and SASEGT. The V end was cut by 5 bases, the J end by 2 bases, with 9 bases between. This CDR3 contains 13 residues.

This clonotype came up a few times. This rearrangement joins TRBV12-3 or TRBV12-4 to TRBJ1-3, with 11 bases fitting TRBD1. The length of the CDR3 is 16 residues. Losses at the gene ends were 6 bases for V and 6 bases for J; bases not matched to a gene: 10. The CDR3 sequence is CASSPDRGHVENTIYF. The CDR3 region has the DNA TGTGCCAGCAGCCCGGACAGGGGGCATGTGGAAAACACCATATATTTT.

This clonotype has a handful of counts. As DNA, the CDR3 is TGCAGCGGGGGAACTAGTCGCTACGAGCAGTACTTC. Translating gives CSGGTSRYEQYF. The genes are TRBV29-1 and TRBJ2-7; tentatively, D is TRBD2 (5 bases). With 7 bases removed from V and 3 bases from J, the gap between germline ends came to 13 bases. Germline V gene sequence: CDR1 SQVTM, CDR2 ANQGSEA. This CDR3 is built from 12 residues.

The chain combines TRBV29-1 with TRBJ2-5, with 8 bases fitting TRBD2. The CDR3 is 14 residues long. The V and J ends lost 6 bases and 5 bases, in that order; junction bases with no gene match: 11. From germline, CDR1 is SQVTM and CDR2 ANQGSEA. CDR3 residues: CSVRTSLRGETQYF. CDR3 sequence (DNA): TGCAGCGTCCGGACTAGCCTAAGGGGGGAGACCCAGTACTTC.

The chain links TRBV9 to TRBJ1-1; 11 nucleotides agree with TRBD1. The germline V gene encodes CDR1 SGDLS and CDR2 YYNGEE. The CDR3 spans 13 residues. With V trimmed by 4 bases and J by 8 bases, 4 bases remained unmatched. The CDR3 DNA follows: TGTGCCAGCAGCTCGAGGACAGGGGGCGAAGCTTTCTTT. Its translation: CASSSRTGGEAFF.

The chain uses TRBV10-3 and TRBJ2-1; 9 bases map to TRBD1. V gave up 6 bases and J gave up 6 bases; unmatched junction bases: 6. Per the germline V gene, CDR1 is ENHRY and CDR2 is SYGVKD. The length of the CDR3 is 14 residues. CDR3 amino acids: CAIRGQGMINEQFF. The CDR3, as DNA: TGTGCCATCAGGGGACAGGGAATGATCAATGAGCAGTTCTTC.

This clonotype has only a few counts. V gene TRBV4-1 combines with J gene TRBJ2-3; D is undetermined. The CDR3 has 11 residues. Germline CDR1 reads MGHRA; CDR2 reads YSYEKL. Trimming shortened V by 1 base and J by 8 bases, and 4 bases separated the two germline ends. In DNA, the CDR3 is TGCGCCAGCAGCCAAGGGATTACGCAGTATTTT. Translation gives CASSQGITQYF.

The chain links TRBV27 to TRBJ2-7; 9 bases line up with TRBD1. The V segment lost 3 bases and the J segment 5 bases; nucleotides outside the gene matches: 8. CDR3 length: 15 amino acids. Germline values: CDR1 MNHEY, CDR2 SMNVEV (reference sequence). CDR3 residues: CASSFYRDRAHEQYF. The CDR3 DNA sequence: TGTGCCAGCAGTTTCTACCGGGACAGGGCTCACGAGCAGTACTTC.

The sample holds a few counts of this clonotype. The CDR3 nucleotides read TGTGCCAGCAGTGAAGGACTAGCGGAAGCCAAAAACATTCAGTACTTC. Translating gives CASSEGLAEAKNIQYF. The gene calls are TRBV2 and TRBJ2-4, with TRBD2 identical over 9 bases. The CDR3 contains 16 residues. From germline, CDR1 is SNHLY and CDR2 FYNNEI. After removal of 1 base from V and 0 bases from J, the junction contained 1 base not matched to a gene.

Turning to this clonotype: Its ends do not fully match the called genes, so a read error is possible. The V call is TRBV7-2, the J call TRBJ2-5; no reliable D call. The CDR3 totals 14 residues. Germline CDR1 is SGHTA and CDR2 is FQGNSA. The CDR3 region has the DNA TGTGCCAGCAGCTTAGGCAGACTCCAAGAGGCCCAGTACTTC. Translation gives CASSLGRLQEAQYF.

This chain uses TRBV7-2 with TRBJ2-7; perhaps TRBD1 as D (6 bases). Trimming left V 8 bases short and J 3 bases short, with 14 bases between. CDR1 SGHTA and CDR2 FQGNSA come from the germline V gene. The CDR3 consists of 13 residues. As DNA, the CDR3 is TGTGCCAGCTCACCTCCAGGGGTCTACGAGCAGTACTTC. Its protein is CASSPPGVYEQYF.

This clonotype was picked up one time. Germline and junction disagree at one end, which may indicate a read error. The chain combines TRBV20-1 with TRBJ2-3; D is ambiguous. Germline values: CDR1 DFQATT, CDR2 SNEGSKA (reference sequence). This CDR3 is 9 amino acids long. CDR3 nucleotide sequence: TGCAGTGCTAGACCCGGGTCTACTTTT. Translation gives CSARPGSTF.